Listed below are T cell receptor beta chains from one sample, sequenced in a study of blood T cell repertoires in COVID-19. The assay was immunoSEQ multiplex PCR, and TCRdb's table has in-frame clones only and misses some. Of under 300,000 clones listed, about 88% were seen once; the top ten hold approximately 2.2%. The sample comprised peripheral blood. These receptors all stem from a middle-aged woman who had recovered from COVID-19. CDR3s include the opening cysteine and the closing phenylalanine or tryptophan. The D gene is left open where the match is weak. Size is omitted from some rows. Given values are once, few, many or a class for expanded clones.

d_gene | j_gene | v_gene | abundance | CDR3aa | CDR3nt
TRBD1 | TRBJ2-1 | TRBV7-2 | - | CASSPRDRGGIYNEQFF | TGTGCCAGCAGCCCCCGGGACAGGGGGGGGATATACAATGAGCAGTTCTTC
TRBD2 | TRBJ2-7 | TRBV12-3/TRBV12-4 | - | CASSQLAGGRQYF | TGTGCCAGCAGTCAACTAGCGGGGGGGCGTCAGTACTTC
TRBD1 | TRBJ1-4 | TRBV4-3 | - | CASSQGDRGRGNEKLFF | TGCGCCAGCAGCCAAGGGGACAGGGGGCGCGGTAATGAAAAACTGTTTTTT
- | TRBJ2-5 | TRBV2 | - | CASSAVYGESQETQYF | TGTGCCAGCAGTGCAGTATATGGAGAGTCCCAAGAGACCCAGTACTTC
TRBD2 | TRBJ2-3 | TRBV7-7 | - | CASSLSGSTDTQYF | TGTGCTAGCAGCCTTAGCGGGAGCACAGATACGCAGTATTTT
TRBD1 | TRBJ1-2 | TRBV19 | - | CASSIGGTGGGGYTF | TGTGCCAGTAGTATTGGGGGGACAGGGGGCGGTGGCTACACCTTC
- | TRBJ1-5 | TRBV4-2 | few | CASSQVGVQTIGNQPQHF | TGTGCCAGCAGCCAAGTAGGGGTCCAGACCATAGGCAATCAGCCCCAGCATTTT
TRBD1 | TRBJ1-5 | TRBV28 | - | CASSLSRTGGWTSQPQHF | TGTGCCAGCAGTTTATCGCGGACAGGGGGCTGGACGAGTCAGCCCCAGCATTTT
TRBD1 | TRBJ2-7 | TRBV9 | - | CASSPRTGSISYEQYF | TGTGCCAGCAGCCCCCGGACAGGCTCAATCTCCTACGAGCAGTACTTC
TRBD1 | TRBJ1-1 | TRBV3-1/TRBV3-2 | once | CASSQDGSGGQVAAFF | TGTGCCAGCAGCCAAGATGGGTCAGGGGGCCAGGTAGCAGCTTTCTTT
- | TRBJ1-4 | TRBV7-9 | once | CASSRTVNEKLFF | TGTGCCAGCAGCCGGACAGTTAATGAAAAACTGTTTTTT
TRBD2 | TRBJ2-1 | TRBV5-1 | - | CASSFELAAYNEQFF | TGCGCCAGCAGCTTTGAACTAGCGGCCTACAATGAGCAGTTCTTC
- | TRBJ1-4 | TRBV6-1 | - | CASSERTGINEKLFF | TGTGCCAGCAGTGAACGAACAGGGATTAATGAAAAACTGTTTTTT
- | TRBJ2-2 | TRBV7-8 | - | CASSTTGGRGAGELFF | TGTGCCAGCAGTACCACTGGAGGGCGGGGTGCCGGGGAGCTGTTTTTT
- | TRBJ2-5 | TRBV4-2 | - | CASSQDGLAQETQYF | TGTGCCAGCAGCCAAGATGGTCTAGCTCAAGAGACCCAGTACTTC
TRBD1 | TRBJ2-7 | TRBV18 | - | CASSSHRQGSEQYF | TGTGCCAGCTCCAGCCACCGACAGGGAAGCGAGCAGTACTTC
TRBD1 | TRBJ2-1 | TRBV4-1 | - | CASSQASGQGVGEQFF | TGCGCCAGCAGCCAAGCTTCGGGACAGGGAGTGGGTGAGCAGTTCTTC
TRBD1 | TRBJ1-5 | TRBV30 | - | CAWSKTGNQPQHF | TGTGCCTGGAGTAAGACAGGGAATCAGCCCCAGCATTTT
- | TRBJ2-1 | TRBV7-3 | - | CASSLDRHNEQFF | TGTGCCAGCAGCTTAGACAGGCACAATGAGCAGTTCTTC
TRBD1 | TRBJ2-1 | TRBV12-3/TRBV12-4 | - | CASNRGYNEQFF | TGTGCCAGCAACAGGGGGTACAATGAGCAGTTCTTC
- | TRBJ1-5 | TRBV6-2/TRBV6-3 | - | CASSYPSRAQPQHF | TGTGCCAGCAGTTACCCTAGTCGAGCCCAGCCCCAGCATTTT
TRBD1 | TRBJ2-7 | TRBV11-3 | many | CASSVGTVYEQYF | TGTGCCAGCAGCGTCGGGACAGTCTACGAGCAGTACTTC
- | TRBJ1-5 | TRBV6-5 | - | CATEVWGGDQPQHF | TGTGCCACCGAGGTGTGGGGCGGCGATCAGCCCCAGCATTTT
TRBD1 | TRBJ2-5 | TRBV7-9 | - | CASSSGQGRETQYF | TGTGCCAGCAGCTCTGGACAGGGTAGGGAGACCCAGTACTTC
TRBD1 | TRBJ2-3 | TRBV28 | - | CATDRDRLTDTQYF | TGTGCCACCGACCGGGACAGGTTAACAGATACGCAGTATTTT
TRBD1 | TRBJ2-2 | TRBV7-8 | - | CASSRRRGLNTGELFF | TGTGCCAGCAGCCGCCGCAGGGGGTTGAACACCGGGGAGCTGTTTTTT